The table lists the clone carrying this T cell receptor beta chain with a count of one. The V gene end was trimmed by 4 bases and the J gene end by 1 base; junction bases not matched to a gene: 4. This CDR3 comprises 14 residues. Per the germline V gene, CDR1 is LGHDT and CDR2 is YNNKEL (reference sequence). The data were obtained in a study of blood T cell repertoires in COVID-19. Overall study context: Sample material is recorded as cDNA or gDNA derived from T cells, B-cell-depleted T cells, or PBMCs.

Libraries were prepared by immunoSEQ multiplex PCR; TCRdb keeps only in-frame clonotypes and omits some of them. The sample has around 280,000 clones, roughly 86% seen once. The chain carries TRBV3-1 (or the pseudogene TRBV3-2) and TRBJ2-7, with 7 bases that match TRBD2. The sample was peripheral blood. The origin of this receptor is a woman in her 30s who had recovered from COVID-19. For the CDR3, the DNA is TGTGCCAGCAGCCGGGCCGGGAGGTCCTACGAGCAGTACTTC. Protein product: CASSRAGRSYEQYF.